The rows below give T cell receptor beta chains drawn from one sample of a study of Graves' ophthalmopathy and Graves' hyperthyroidism. MiXCR, run by TCRdb on the multiplex PCR reads, gives a single entry per CDR3 protein. Among approximately 480,000 distinct CDR3 sequences listed, roughly 14% were seen once. Sequencing input: blood. The receptors come from a woman aged 30 to 39 with Graves' ophthalmopathy. Each CDR3 is given with its conserved first and last residue. The order of the fields is J gene, D gene, V gene, clone size, CDR3 protein, CDR3 DNA. The D gene is left open where the match is weak. The listing skips clone size in some rows; elsewhere it reads once, few, many or a size class.

j_call: TRBJ1-5
d_call: NA
v_call: TRBV7-2
clone_size: many
cdr3_aa: CASSLGGNYQPQHF
cdr3_nt: TGTGCCAGCAGCTTAGGCGGGAATTATCAGCCCCAGCATTTT

j_call: TRBJ1-1
d_call: TRBD1
v_call: TRBV11-2
clone_size: many
cdr3_aa: CASSPVTGGGTEAFF
cdr3_nt: TGTGCCAGCAGTCCCGTAACAGGGGGCGGAACTGAAGCTTTCTTT

j_call: TRBJ2-7
d_call: NA
v_call: TRBV28
clone_size: many
cdr3_aa: CASSLELPYEQYF
cdr3_nt: TGTGCCAGCAGTTTAGAACTGCCTTACGAGCAGTACTTC

j_call: TRBJ2-5
d_call: NA
v_call: TRBV15
clone_size: many
cdr3_aa: CATSRDRPRETQYF
cdr3_nt: TGTGCCACCAGCAGAGATCGTCCTCGGGAGACCCAGTACTTC

j_call: TRBJ2-7
d_call: TRBD1
v_call: TRBV6-5
clone_size: few
cdr3_aa: CASSSKGGTGSHEQYF
cdr3_nt: TGTGCCAGCAGTTCCAAGGGCGGGACAGGGTCCCACGAGCAGTACTTC

j_call: TRBJ1-3
d_call: NA
v_call: TRBV20-1
clone_size: many
cdr3_aa: CSAPLGGRDGNTIYF
cdr3_nt: TGCAGTGCTCCTCTCGGGGGGCGGGATGGAAACACCATATATTTT

j_call: TRBJ2-5
d_call: TRBD2
v_call: TRBV5-1
clone_size: NA
cdr3_aa: CASSARTSGRAGETQYF
cdr3_nt: TGCGCCAGCAGCGCCCGGACTAGCGGGAGGGCCGGTGAGACCCAGTACTTC

j_call: TRBJ1-2
d_call: TRBD1
v_call: TRBV5-1
clone_size: NA
cdr3_aa: CASSLEGQGPYGYTF
cdr3_nt: TGCGCCAGCAGCTTGGAGGGACAGGGCCCATATGGCTACACCTTC

j_call: TRBJ1-1
d_call: TRBD1
v_call: TRBV5-1
clone_size: many
cdr3_aa: CASSSRGQLNTEAFF
cdr3_nt: TGCGCCAGCAGCTCCAGGGGACAGTTGAACACTGAAGCTTTCTTT

j_call: TRBJ2-7
d_call: NA
v_call: TRBV4-3
clone_size: few
cdr3_aa: CASSHLGIGEQYF
cdr3_nt: TGCGCCAGCAGCCACCTGGGGATAGGCGAGCAGTACTTC

j_call: TRBJ2-7
d_call: NA
v_call: TRBV30
clone_size: many
cdr3_aa: CAWRRDFISYEQYF
cdr3_nt: TGTGCCTGGAGGCGGGACTTTATCTCCTACGAGCAGTACTTC

j_call: TRBJ1-6
d_call: NA
v_call: TRBV6-5
clone_size: many
cdr3_aa: CASTPGTGRVYVSPLHF
cdr3_nt: TGTGCCAGCACCCCTGGCACAGGGAGGGTGTATGTCTCACCCCTCCACTTT